The sequence of this T cell receptor (beta chain) was determined in a study of blood T cell repertoires in COVID-19. The overall study: Sources were T cells, B-cell-depleted T cells, or PBMCs; the material itself was cDNA or gDNA.

Generated by immunoSEQ multiplex PCR, the TCRdb table keeps only in-frame clones and is missing some. This sample has about 49,000 clones, with roughly 84% found just once. V was trimmed by 3 bases and J by 4 bases, leaving 9 bases between them. The CDR3 runs to 13 residues. Germline CDR1 and CDR2: LNHDA and SQIVND (reference sequence). The sequencing input was peripheral blood. This sequence joins TRBV19 and TRBJ1-2; D remains unclear. The source of this sequence is a human donor in a cohort sampled during active COVID-19. CDR3 nucleotide sequence: TGTGCCAGTAGTATTTTTGGGCCCTATGGCTACACCTTC. Translation gives CASSIFGPYGYTF.